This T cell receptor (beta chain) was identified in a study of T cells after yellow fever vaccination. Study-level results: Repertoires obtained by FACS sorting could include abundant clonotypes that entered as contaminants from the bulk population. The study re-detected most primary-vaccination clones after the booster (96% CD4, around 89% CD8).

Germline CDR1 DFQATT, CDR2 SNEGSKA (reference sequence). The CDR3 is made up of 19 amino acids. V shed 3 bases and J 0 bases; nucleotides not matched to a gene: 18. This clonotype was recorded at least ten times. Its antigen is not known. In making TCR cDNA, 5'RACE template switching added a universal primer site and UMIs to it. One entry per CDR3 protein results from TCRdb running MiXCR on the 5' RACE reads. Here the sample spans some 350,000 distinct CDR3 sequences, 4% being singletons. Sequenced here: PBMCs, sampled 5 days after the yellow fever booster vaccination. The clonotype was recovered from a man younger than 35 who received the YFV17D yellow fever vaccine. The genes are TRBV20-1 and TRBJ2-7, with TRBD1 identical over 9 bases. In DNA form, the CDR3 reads TGCAGTGCTAGGGTCCCGCCGGGGACAGGGCATTACTTCTCCTACGAGCAGTACTTC. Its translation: CSARVPPGTGHYFSYEQYF.